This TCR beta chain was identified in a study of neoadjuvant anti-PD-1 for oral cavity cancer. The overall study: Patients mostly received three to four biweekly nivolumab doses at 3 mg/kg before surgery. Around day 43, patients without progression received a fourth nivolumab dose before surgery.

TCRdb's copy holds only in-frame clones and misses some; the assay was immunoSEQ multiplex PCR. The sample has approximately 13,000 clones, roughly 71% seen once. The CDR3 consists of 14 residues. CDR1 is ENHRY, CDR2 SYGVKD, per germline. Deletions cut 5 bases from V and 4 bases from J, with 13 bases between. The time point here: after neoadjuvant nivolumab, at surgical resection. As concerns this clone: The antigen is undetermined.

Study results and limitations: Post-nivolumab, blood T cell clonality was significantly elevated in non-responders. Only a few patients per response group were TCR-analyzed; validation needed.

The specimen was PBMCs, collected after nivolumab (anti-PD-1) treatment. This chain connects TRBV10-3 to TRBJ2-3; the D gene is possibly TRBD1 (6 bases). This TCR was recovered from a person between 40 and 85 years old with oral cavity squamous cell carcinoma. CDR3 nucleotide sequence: TGTGCCATCAGTACAGGGTGGGACGCAGATACGCAGTATTTT. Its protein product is CAISTGWDADTQYF.